The 8 T cell receptor beta chains below come from one sample, sequenced in a study of Ad26.COV2.S vaccination and SARS-CoV-2 variants (dated by TCRdb to the early 2020s). The sample's treatment or condition label, in plain terms: roughly 18 received Ad26.COV2.S at low or high dose, single or two shots; 5 received placebo; per-sample allocation not given. For vaccine and placebo recipients, repertoires were sequenced using samples collected on day 63 after the first injection. Library construction relied on the immunoSEQ multiplex PCR assay. The immuneACCESS repertoire file appears here via TCRdb, limited to in-frame rearrangements. These files lack a portion of the clones; in checked studies, under half of the deficit traces to unresolved V genes, and the cause of the others is not known. In this sample the table shows 350,000 to 500,000 clones, around 90% of which occur a single time. The ten top clones hold about 4.5% of the sample.

This specimen consisted of peripheral blood, obtained in a trial of Ad26.COV2.S vaccine versus placebo. These TCRs come from a person aged 18-65 years who received the Ad26.COV2.S COVID-19 vaccine or a placebo.

The rearrangement uses TRBV12-3 or TRBV12-4 and TRBJ1-5, with D unclear. V was pared by 6 bases and J by 6 bases, with 6 bases between. The CDR3 covers 11 residues. DNA of the CDR3: TGTGCCAGCAGGGGAGGTCAGCCCCAGCATTTT. Translation gives CASRGGQPQHF.

The chain couples TRBV28 to TRBJ2-7; 10 bases are a match to TRBD2. The germline gives CDR1 MDHEN, CDR2 SYDVKM. The ends lost 5 bases at V and 4 bases at J; junction bases unmatched: 11. This CDR3 contains 16 residues. CDR3 in DNA: TGTGCCAGCAGTCCCCAGGAAGCGGGAGGGTATTACGAGCAGTACTTC. This sequence encodes CASSPQEAGGYYEQYF.

The V gene is TRBV27, the J gene TRBJ2-5; TRBD1 matches 8 bases. The CDR3 has 15 residues. With V trimmed by 3 bases and J by 1 base, 4 bases remained unmatched. Germline CDR1 is MNHEY and CDR2 is SMNVEV (reference sequence). CDR3 sequence: CASSFHGQGQETQYF. The CDR3 DNA follows: TGTGCCAGCAGTTTCCACGGACAGGGCCAAGAGACCCAGTACTTC.

The V call is TRBV19, the J call TRBJ2-3, with D possibly matching TRBD1 (5 bases). Germline lookup yields CDR1 LNHDA and CDR2 SQIVND (reference sequence). This CDR3 spans 13 amino acids. The V end was cut by 8 bases, the J end by 5 bases, with 14 bases between. Written as DNA, the CDR3 is TGTGCCAGTTGTCAGGGCCAGGGAGATACGCAGTATTTT. Encoded protein: CASCQGQGDTQYF.

This clone was seen once. V is TRBV7-2 and J is TRBJ1-2, with 7 bases fitting TRBD1. Germline loops: CDR1 SGHTA, CDR2 FQGNSA. V lost 6 bases and J lost 10; bases outside the gene matches: 5. CDR3 size: 11 residues. The DNA of the CDR3 is TGTGCCAGCAGTGAACAGGGGCCCTACACCTTC. The encoded protein is CASSEQGPYTF.

The J gene is TRBJ2-7, the V gene TRBV28; the D call may be TRBD1 or TRBD2 (5 bases each). Germline V gene data show CDR1 as MDHEN and CDR2 as SYDVKM. V dropped 6 bases and J dropped 9 bases, with 24 bases sitting between them. CDR3 length: 15 amino acids. CDR3 sequence (DNA): TGTGCCAGCAGCCCAATCGTAGGGACCGGTCTTGGGCAGTACTTC. Protein: CASSPIVGTGLGQYF.

The chain couples TRBV7-2 to TRBJ1-1; D is possibly TRBD1 (5 bases). The CDR3 runs to 13 residues. The germline CDR1 and CDR2 sequences are SGHTA and FQGNSA. V lost 1 base and J lost 8, with 11 bases in between. This CDR3 reads CASSLEPDREAFF. As DNA, the CDR3 is TGTGCCAGCAGCTTAGAACCTGACAGAGAAGCTTTCTTT.

The chain is built from TRBV18 and TRBJ2-1; D is unresolved. The CDR3 has 17 amino acids. Germline CDR1 is KGHSH and CDR2 is LQKENI. Trimming cost V 5 bases and J 0 bases, with 17 bases left between them. The CDR3 sequence is CASSLSRGGPSYNEQFF. The CDR3 DNA reads TGTGCCAGCTCATTAAGCCGAGGCGGCCCCTCCTACAATGAGCAGTTCTTC. Supplemented by reference TRBV18 and TRBJ2-1, the full variable domain reads NAGVMQNPRHLVRRRGQEARLRCSPMKGHSHVYWYRQLPEEGLKFMVYLQKENIIDESGMPKERFSAEFPKEGPSILRIQQVVRGDSAAYFCASSLSRGGPSYNEQFFGPGTRLTVL.